This paragraph reports one T cell receptor (beta chain). The clone's antigen remains unknown. No base quality values were provided; no much bigger clone lies one nucleotide off. The data were obtained in a study of blood T cell repertoires in COVID-19 (dated by TCRdb to about 2020). Study-wide context: Samples from collaborators originated in the United States, Italy and Spain and spanned both the acute and convalescent phases of COVID-19. Where available, HLA class I and class II types were taken from metadata supplied by the sample provider and were not determined by assay-based typing. Sample metadata almost always included a de-identified subject ID, COVID-19 status, age in years and sex. The dataset comprised deeply sampled blood TCRbeta repertoires from subjects exposed to, actively infected with, or recovered from COVID-19. The repertoires were released in a freely available public database intended as a resource for research on the immune response to SARS-CoV-2. The samples were drawn from the first 160 participants of the ongoing ImmuneRACE study and from about 1,200 subjects provided by 6 global collaborators. The prospective study material was composed of cDNA or gDNA derived from T cells, B-cell-depleted T cells, or PBMCs. Broader findings and caveats from the paper: Clinical and demographic metadata were provided uncurated, with the amount varying by source and participant.

V is reduced by 4 bases and J by 2 bases, leaving a spacing of 12 bases between them. For CDR1 and CDR2, the germline V gene lists SNHLY and FYNNEI. From its cysteine to its phenylalanine, the CDR3 spans 14 amino acids. Only CDR3 DNA remains: 42 bases, in frame from the first base. In the prospective study, participants were about 18 to 90 years old, resided in approximately 22 geographic areas of the United States, and were enrolled through a virtual design. To assign participants to cohorts, the prospective study relied on clinical history that participants themselves reported in a screening survey and a study questionnaire. Recovered participants in ImmuneRACE Cohort 3 were defined as having two consecutive negative NP/OP PCR tests, clearance from a healthcare professional, or resolution of symptoms. Each participant in the prospective study had whole blood, serum and a nasopharyngeal or oropharyngeal swab collected by mobile phlebotomists. Additional blood draws and questionnaires over an approximately 2-month period could optionally be provided by prospective study participants. Prospective study blood samples were shipped either frozen or at room temperature before DNA extraction.

TCRbeta CDR3 regions were amplified from genomic DNA by means of the immunoSEQ Assay, a bias-controlled multiplex PCR. The authors processed their data as follows. The number of nucleated cells in each sample was estimated from the amplification of reference gene primers within the assay. To quantify the absolute abundance of each unique TCRbeta CDR3 rearrangement, sequence reads were collapsed and filtered. For each sample, productive Simpson clonality was calculated as the square root of Simpson's diversity index over productive rearrangements. The table was pulled from immuneACCESS by TCRdb, which kept in-frame rearrangements only. Such tables lose some clones; where checked, under half of the loss comes from unresolved V genes, and the rest has no known cause. V and J calls plus clone size are reproduced from that table; the DNA served to infer D and trimming. Counted in this sample were about 160,000 clones; under 90% of them appeared once. The top ten hold around 3.7% of the sample.

This sequence was found in an older woman who had recovered from COVID-19. This chain is built from TRBV2 and TRBJ2-7; TRBD1 is possibly the D segment (5 matching bases). Sequenced: PBMCs or T cells enriched from blood (not recorded which). The DNA sequence is given as TGTGCCAGCAGTGGGGTGCAGGGCCCCTACGAGCAGTACTTC. This gives the protein CASSGVQGPYEQYF.